The clone carrying this TCR beta chain was seen more than once but under ten times. For CDR3 and TCR beta VDJ profiling, genomic DNA was the template used. TCRdb re-called the reads through MiXCR, storing one row per CDR3 protein. The data hold hundreds of thousands of distinct CDR3 sequences, with approximately 57% observed a single time. The sample originates from a study of CD8+CD57+ T cells in acquired aplastic anemia. CDR1 is SNHLY, CDR2 FYNNEI, per germline. The germline V and J ends were trimmed by 2 bases and 8 bases, with 15 bases remaining between them. This CDR3 region has 14 residues. The V and J genes are TRBV2 and TRBJ1-2; weak D call: TRBD1 (5 bases). This TCR was recovered from a human donor with severe aplastic anemia or a healthy control (not recorded which). Sequencing was performed on sorted CD4+, CD8+, or CD8+CD57+ T cells (not recorded which) from PBMCs. Written as DNA, the CDR3 is TGTGCCAGCAGTGAAAGGTCTGCACCAGGGGGCTACACCTTC. Translating it yields CASSERSAPGGYTF.